A single sample gave rise to the 14 T cell receptor beta chains below, sequenced in a study of cytomegalovirus exposure and HLA in healthy donors. The primer mix had 60 Vbeta and 13 Jbeta primers. Here immunoSEQ multiplex PCR was the method, and the copy in TCRdb shows in-frame clones only, minus some. The sample includes under 200,000 clones, around 79% of them seen just once. Sequencing input: PBMCs. All receptors derive from a woman aged 40 to 50 in good health and CMV-seronegative.

The CDR3 bases are TGTGCCAGCACCACGGACTTTGGGAGCTCCTACAATGAGCAGTTCTTC. Protein product: CASTTDFGSSYNEQFF. The chain joins TRBV5-6 to TRBJ2-1; TRBD2 might be the D (5 bases). Germline CDR1 is SGHDT and CDR2 is YYEEEE. Trimming stripped 6 bases from V and 0 bases from J, with 16 bases between. The CDR3 covers 16 residues.

The chain is built from TRBV7-2 and TRBJ2-7, with 11 bases that match TRBD2. The CDR3 sequence is 15 residues long. J gave up 2 bases and V 5 bases, and 5 bases lay outside the gene matches. CDR1 and CDR2 from the germline V gene are SGHTA and FQGNSA. The CDR3, as DNA: TGTGCCAGCAGCCCCCGACTAGCGGGAACCTACGAGCAGTACTTC. Amino acid sequence: CASSPRLAGTYEQYF. The whole variable domain, remainder taken from reference TRBV7-2 and TRBJ2-7, is GAGVSQSPSNKVTEKGKDVELRCDPISGHTALYWYRQSLGQGLEFLIYFQGNSAPDKSGLPSDRFSAERTGGSVSTLTIQRTQQEDSAVYLCASSPRLAGTYEQYFGPGTRLTVT.

The V gene is TRBV5-5, the J gene TRBJ2-1, with TRBD2 matching over 7 bases. Germline CDR1 is SGHKS and CDR2 is YYEKEE (reference sequence). The trim removed 0 bases at V and 3 bases at J, leaving 9 bases unmatched. This CDR3 has 17 amino acids. Here the CDR3 DNA reads TGTGCCAGCAGCTTGGTGGCGCGGACTAGACTCTACAATGAGCAGTTCTTC. It encodes CASSLVARTRLYNEQFF.

The CDR3 bases are TGTGCCAGTAGTATGTTACAGGGGATAAGCGACACCGGGGAGCTGTTTTTT. It encodes CASSMLQGISDTGELFF. This chain connects TRBV19 to TRBJ2-2, with 7 bases identical to TRBD1. This CDR3 spans 17 amino acids. V dropped 3 bases and J dropped 3; count of bases not matched to a gene: 10. Germline CDR1 and CDR2: LNHDA and SQIVND (reference sequence).

The CDR3 here is CSVGATGRNTEAFF. CDR3 nucleotide sequence: TGCAGCGTTGGGGCGACAGGGAGGAACACTGAAGCTTTCTTT. The chain couples TRBV29-1 to TRBJ1-1, with 7 positions matching TRBD1. After removal of 4 bases from V and 1 base from J, the junction contained 6 bases not matched to a gene. The CDR3 contains 14 residues. The V gene's germline CDR1 is SQVTM and CDR2 ANQGSEA. The full variable domain, in which reference TRBV29-1 and TRBJ1-1 provide the parts outside the CDR3, is SAVISQKPSRDICQRGTSLTIQCQVDSQVTMMFWYRQQPGQSLTLIATANQGSEATYESGFVIDKFPISRPNLTFSTLTVSNMSPEDSSIYLCSVGATGRNTEAFFGQGTRLTVV.

This chain uses TRBV9 with TRBJ2-2; TRBD2 agrees at 12 bases. Per germline, CDR1 SGDLS and CDR2 YYNGEE. The CDR3 runs to 17 residues. J was trimmed by 4 bases and V by 1 base; bases with no gene match: 5. CDR3 region: CASSVPSGRVSTGELFF. DNA for the CDR3: TGTGCCAGCAGCGTACCTAGCGGGAGGGTGAGCACCGGGGAGCTGTTTTTT.

The CDR3 sequence: CASTTTGGLNGYTF. The DNA of the CDR3 is TGTGCCAGCACTACCACAGGGGGCCTTAATGGCTACACCTTC. The V gene is TRBV19, the J gene TRBJ1-2; TRBD1 matches at 9 bases. With 9 bases clipped from V and 6 bases from J, the junction kept 11 bases outside the gene matches. This CDR3 spans 14 amino acids. Germline CDR1 LNHDA, CDR2 SQIVND (reference sequence).

The chain employs TRBV2 and TRBJ1-4, with D perhaps matching TRBD1 (6 bases). In germline, CDR1 is SNHLY, CDR2 FYNNEI. The CDR3 sequence is 14 residues long. Trimming took 6 bases from V and 5 from J, leaving 13 bases between them. Written as DNA, the CDR3 is TGTGCCAGCAGGGTCTGGGGGCCAAATGAAAAACTGTTTTTT. Amino acids: CASRVWGPNEKLFF.

This chain uses TRBV6-1 with TRBJ2-7; D might be TRBD1 (5 bases). The V end was cut by 3 bases, the J end by 1 base, with 10 bases between. CDR3 length: 14 residues. Germline CDR1 reads MNHNS; CDR2 reads SASEGT. CDR3 sequence (DNA): TGTGCCAGCAGTGATGTCCAGGGATCCTACGAGCAGTACTTC. This sequence encodes CASSDVQGSYEQYF.

This chain joins TRBV5-4 and TRBJ2-6; TRBD2 is a possible D gene (6 bases). V dropped 4 bases and J dropped 0 bases, with 8 bases sitting between them. Germline V gene sequence: CDR1 SGHNT, CDR2 YYREEE (reference sequence). There are 15 residues in the CDR3. The CDR3 DNA follows: TGTGCCAGCAGCCCGGGACTCTCTGGGGCCAACGTCCTGACTTTC. Translating it yields CASSPGLSGANVLTF.

The chain has TRBV30 and TRBJ1-1; 12 positions match TRBD1. The J segment lost 4 bases and the V segment lost 2 bases, leaving 8 bases of the junction unmatched. The CDR3 contains 16 residues. Germline lookup yields CDR1 GTSNPN and CDR2 SVGIG (reference sequence). This CDR3 reads CAWSKRGQGASTEAFF. CDR3 nucleotide sequence: TGTGCCTGGAGTAAACGGGGACAGGGGGCAAGCACTGAAGCTTTCTTT.

This rearrangement joins TRBV18 to TRBJ1-6; 9 nucleotides line up with TRBD1. CDR3 size: 17 residues. J was trimmed by 8 bases and V by 6 bases; bases with no gene match: 14. Looked up from germline, CDR1 is KGHSH and CDR2 is LQKENI. CDR3 nucleotide sequence: TGTGCCAGCTCCGAGACGATTGGAACAGGGGGCCATTCACCCCTCCACTTT. It is translated as CASSETIGTGGHSPLHF.

The gene calls are TRBV23-1 and TRBJ2-7; TRBD1 agrees at 9 bases. TRBV23-1 is reported as an ORF; its role is uncertain. The ends lost 4 bases at V and 5 bases at J; junction bases unmatched: 6. The CDR3 runs to 14 residues. The CDR3 nucleotides read TGCGCCAGCAGTCCTCACAGGGGGCACGACGAGCAGTACTTC. Protein product: CASSPHRGHDEQYF.

V usage is TRBV4-1 and J usage is TRBJ2-5; perhaps TRBD2 as D (6 bases). Looked up from germline, CDR1 is MGHRA and CDR2 is YSYEKL. The CDR3 totals 16 residues. V was shortened by 1 base and J by 0 bases, with 12 bases between the two germline ends. CDR3 sequence (DNA): TGCGCCAGCAGCCAAGTTCGAGGAGGGAACCAAGAGACCCAGTACTTC. Its translation: CASSQVRGGNQETQYF.